These 25 T cell receptor beta chains were all obtained from the same sample, sequenced in a study of T cells in women clearing cervical HPV infection. Libraries were prepared by immunoSEQ multiplex PCR; TCRdb keeps only in-frame clonotypes and omits some of them. Recorded for this sample: about 26,000 clones. Sequenced input: blood buffy coat. Every receptor here comes from a woman between 18 and 70 years old with a cervical HPV16 infection that either progressed to CIN3+ or cleared (not recorded which).

Note on this clone: The read halts 3 residues ahead of the CDR3 end, with the missing end drawn from the germline J gene. The gene calls are TRBV6-2 or TRBV6-3 and TRBJ2-4; D might be TRBD1 or TRBD2, each matching 5 bases. This CDR3 spans 13 amino acids. V lost 2 bases, J lost 8 bases, and 10 bases lay in between. Per germline, CDR1 MNHEY and CDR2 SVGEGT. CDR3: CASSYNRGDIQYF. The CDR3 bases that were read are TGTGCCAGCAGTTACAATAGGGGAGACATT.

As concerns this clone: Read coverage stops 3 residues before the CDR3 terminus; the germline J gene supplies the remainder. The chain employs TRBV11-2 and TRBJ2-5; D unresolved. Germline CDR1 is SGHAT and CDR2 is FQNNGV. Trimming pared 3 bases from V and 5 bases from J, leaving 10 bases between. The CDR3 is made up of 13 amino acids. The CDR3 bases that were read are TGTGCCAGCAGCTTTTCTGGTCGGGAGACC. Translating it yields CASSFSGRET. The full CDR3 protein reads CASSFSGRETQYF.

On this clone: The missing CDR3 end, 3 residues past where the read stops, is filled in from the germline J gene. This chain connects TRBV5-1 to TRBJ1-5; 8 bases are shared with TRBD1. The CDR3 runs 13 residues. The germline CDR1 and CDR2 sequences are SGHRS and YFSETQ. The CDR3 bases that were read are TGCGCCAGCGGCCGACAGGGGCCGGAACCC. Amino acids: CASGRQGPEP. The CDR3 as a whole reads CASGRQGPEPQHF.

Notes on this clone: The read comes to an end 3 residues before the CDR3 does, leaving the germline J gene to fill in the end. V is TRBV18 and J is TRBJ2-2, with TRBD1 matching over 8 bases. This CDR3 contains 15 residues. Germline V gives CDR1 KGHSH, CDR2 LQKENI. CDR3 DNA (partial): TGTGCCAGCTCACTCTCGACAGGGGCGACTGAAAAG. Translation: CASSLSTGATEK. The entire CDR3 is CASSLSTGATEKLFF.

With regard to this clone: The read is 3 residues too short to cover the CDR3 end, so that end is filled in from the germline J gene. The chain uses TRBV18 and TRBJ2-7; 12 bases are a match to TRBD2. The junction had 6 bases not matched to a gene; V was cut back by 3 bases and J by 0 bases. The CDR3 runs to 17 residues. Germline CDR1 and CDR2: KGHSH and LQKENI. CDR3 sequence: CASSPVLAGGTSYEQYF. The DNA read from the CDR3 is TGTGCCAGCTCACCCGTACTAGCGGGGGGCACCTCCTACGAG.

Worth noting for this clone: Read data end 3 residues before the CDR3 end; the end is taken from the germline J gene. The gene calls are TRBV4-2 and TRBJ1-5; D gene unclear. Germline V gives CDR1 LGHNA, CDR2 YNFKEQ. This CDR3 comprises 15 residues. The V gene lost 0 bases and the J gene lost 6 bases, with 12 bases spanning the gap. Incomplete CDR3 DNA: TGTGCCAGCAGCCAAGATTTAGTCACCCGTCAGCCC. Its translation is CASSQDLVTRQP. The complete CDR3 protein is CASSQDLVTRQPQHF.

Remarks on this clone: Coverage ceases 3 residues before the CDR3 finishes, and the germline J gene fills in the end. V is TRBV7-8 and J is TRBJ1-2; D is undetermined. CDR1 is SGHVS and CDR2 is FQNEAQ in the germline V gene. This CDR3 contains 16 residues. The CDR3 loop reads CASSDYSPRVGGGYTF. CDR3 DNA (partial): TGTGCCAGCAGCGATTATTCCCCTCGGGTAGGCGGAGGC. Looking up the rest from reference TRBV7-8 and TRBJ1-2 gives the full variable domain: GAGVSQSPRYKVAKRGQDVALRCDPISGHVSLFWYQQALGQGPEFLTYFQNEAQLDKSGLPSDRFFAERPEGSVSTLKIQRTQQEDSAVYLCASSDYSPRVGGGYTFGSGTRLTVV.

As regards this clone: The read falls 3 residues short of the CDR3 end, and the missing part is taken from the germline J gene. This chain connects TRBV7-9 to TRBJ1-2; 7 nucleotides match TRBD1. The CDR3 is 15 residues long. Germline V gives CDR1 SEHNR, CDR2 FQNEAQ (reference sequence). V gave up 4 bases and J gave up 7 bases; unmatched junction bases: 12. CDR3 sequence reads: CASSSDRRQGRGYTF. Incomplete CDR3 DNA: TGTGCCAGCAGCTCCGACCGACGACAGGGCCGTGGC.

About this clone itself: The sequence runs out 3 residues before the end of the CDR3; the remainder is reconstructed from the germline J gene. The chain carries TRBV7-9 and TRBJ1-5; 8 bases are shared with TRBD1. CDR1 is SEHNR, CDR2 FQNEAQ, per germline (reference sequence). V dropped 5 bases and J dropped 5; count of bases not matched to a gene: 2. The CDR3 is made up of 13 amino acids. The DNA read from the CDR3 is TGTGCCAGCAGCCAACAGGGGGATCAGCCC. It encodes CASSQQGDQP. The full CDR3 protein reads CASSQQGDQPQHF.

Notes on this clone: The observed sequence ends 3 residues before the CDR3 terminus, with the missing tail filled in from the germline J gene. Other DNA variants within this sample encode the same CDR3. J is TRBJ1-3 and V is TRBV5-1, with 8 positions matching TRBD1. This CDR3 contains 15 residues. CDR1 and CDR2 (germline): SGHRS, YFSETQ. The ends lost 0 bases at V and 6 bases at J; junction bases unmatched: 5. Here the CDR3 reads CASSLDGRGQNTIYF. The part of the CDR3 DNA that was read is TGCGCCAGCAGCTTGGATGGCAGGGGGCAAAACACC.

On this clone itself: The read terminates 3 residues ahead of where the CDR3 ends, so the germline J gene completes it. The genes are TRBV7-6 and TRBJ2-1; no firm D call. Germline V gene data show CDR1 as SGHVS and CDR2 as FNYEAQ. The ends were cut back, 2 bases at V and 6 bases at J, with 14 bases in the middle. The CDR3 is made up of 15 amino acids. The CDR3: CASSLIAVVPNEQFF. The covered CDR3 bases are TGTGCCAGCAGCTTAATTGCGGTGGTACCCAATGAG.

Notes on this clone: With the read ending 3 residues before the CDR3 end, the germline J gene is used to fill in that end. This rearrangement joins TRBV19 to TRBJ2-2; 10 bases agree with TRBD1. Germline V gives CDR1 LNHDA, CDR2 SQIVND (reference sequence). CDR3 length: 14 residues. The sequenced part of the CDR3 DNA is TGTGCCAGTAGTCCGGGACAGGGGAGAGGAAAG. As protein: CASSPGQGRGK. The CDR3, in full, reads CASSPGQGRGKLFF.

In regard to this clone: The read terminates 3 residues before the CDR3 end, so the remaining end is supplied by the germline J gene. The chain is built from TRBV20-1 and TRBJ2-2, with TRBD1 matching 8 bases. CDR1 DFQATT and CDR2 SNEGSKA come from the germline V gene (reference sequence). Losses at the gene ends were 1 base for V and 9 bases for J; bases not matched to a gene: 10. There are 15 residues in the CDR3. CDR3 protein: CSARVRTGSVRELFF. The CDR3 DNA, read in part, is TGCAGTGCTAGAGTCAGGACAGGGAGTGTCCGGGAG.

About this clone: The read is 3 residues too short to cover the CDR3 end, so that end is filled in from the germline J gene. V usage is TRBV7-3 and J usage is TRBJ2-2; 16 bases are shared with TRBD2. Germline trimming cut 5 bases from V and 6 bases from J; bases unmatched to any gene: 9. Germline CDR1 reads SGHTA; CDR2 reads FQGTGA. The CDR3 sequence is 18 residues long. Incomplete CDR3 DNA: TGTGCCAGCAGCCCAAAGGGACTAGCGGGAGGGTTGGCCGGGGAG. It translates to CASSPKGLAGGLAGE. The full CDR3 protein reads CASSPKGLAGGLAGELFF. Full variable domain (remainder filled in from reference TRBV7-3 and TRBJ2-2): GAGVSQTPSNKVTEKGKYVELRCDPISGHTALYWYRQSLGQGPEFLIYFQGTGAADDSGLPNDRFFAVRPEGSVSTLKIQRTERGDSAVYLCASSPKGLAGGLAGELFFGEGSRLTVL.

To note about this clone: The read stops 3 residues short of the end of the CDR3; the missing end is completed from the germline J gene. The rearrangement uses TRBV19 and TRBJ2-3; 10 bases align to TRBD2. CDR1 is LNHDA and CDR2 is SQIVND in the germline V gene (reference sequence). The CDR3 loop spans 12 amino acids. The CDR3 bases that were read are TGTGCCTCTCGTCTAGCGGGAGAGACG. Translation gives CASRLAGET. The full CDR3 is CASRLAGETQYF.

Notes on this clone: Read sequence stops 3 residues before the CDR3 end, and the germline J gene provides the missing end. This chain links TRBV5-1 with TRBJ2-2; no reliable D call. V gave up 4 bases and J gave up 0 bases, with 13 bases separating them. The CDR3 is 16 amino acids. Germline V lookup: CDR1 SGHRS, CDR2 YFSETQ. The CDR3 loop is CASSGTEVANTGELFF. Incomplete CDR3 DNA: TGCGCCAGCAGCGGCACAGAAGTAGCGAACACCGGGGAG.

A note on this clone: Sequencing ends 3 residues short of the CDR3 end; the germline J gene provides the rest. This chain links TRBV20-1 with TRBJ2-3, with D possibly TRBD2 on 6 matching bases. This CDR3 comprises 13 residues. V lost 0 bases and J lost 6, with 10 bases in between. From germline, CDR1 is DFQATT and CDR2 SNEGSKA (reference sequence). The sequenced part of the CDR3 DNA is TGCAGTGCTAGAGAACTGGGACTGGATACG. Amino acids: CSARELGLDT. In full, the CDR3 is CSARELGLDTQYF.

To note about this clone: The read stops 3 residues short of the end of the CDR3; the missing end is completed from the germline J gene. This rearrangement joins TRBV11-2 to TRBJ1-2; D not certain. The germline V and J ends were trimmed by 0 bases and 0 bases, with 8 bases remaining between them. The CDR3 runs 15 residues. Germline CDR1 reads SGHAT; CDR2 reads FQNNGV. The covered CDR3 bases are TGTGCCAGCAGCTTAGATGCAGGAACTAACTATGGC. Translated: CASSLDAGTNYG. The full CDR3 sequence reads CASSLDAGTNYGYTF.

A word on this clone: The CDR3 extends 3 residues past the end of the read, so its final part is completed from the germline J gene. The chain uses TRBV6-2 or TRBV6-3 and TRBJ2-3; 9 bases fit TRBD1. Per germline, CDR1 MNHEY and CDR2 SVGEGT. The CDR3 sequence is 16 residues long. CDR3 residues: CASTTQLGQGGETQYF. The covered CDR3 bases are TGTGCCAGCACCACTCAGCTGGGACAGGGTGGCGAGACG.

In regard to this clone: The read comes to an end 3 residues before the CDR3 does, leaving the germline J gene to fill in the end. This sequence joins TRBV7-9 and TRBJ1-1; tentatively, D is TRBD1 (5 bases). This CDR3 is built from 13 residues. Germline assignment: CDR1 SEHNR and CDR2 FQNEAQ (reference sequence). CDR3 amino acids: CASSPRWGAEAFF. CDR3 DNA, as far as it was read: TGTGCCAGCAGCCCTCGGTGGGGCGCAGAA. Combining the CDR3 with reference TRBV7-9 and TRBJ1-1 gives the whole variable domain DTGVSQNPRHKITKRGQNVTFRCDPISEHNRLYWYRQTLGQGPEFLTYFQNEAQLEKSRLLSDRFSAERPKGSFSTLEIQRTEQGDSAMYLCASSPRWGAEAFFGQGTRLTVV.

As to this clone: Read data end 3 residues before the CDR3 end; the end is taken from the germline J gene. The chain recombines TRBV6-2 or TRBV6-3 with TRBJ2-4, with 9 nucleotides matching TRBD1. Germline values: CDR1 MNHEY, CDR2 SVGEGT. The CDR3 runs 15 residues. The covered CDR3 bases are TGTGCCAGCAGTTACAACAGGGGGCCTGTTGAGACT. This codes for CASSYNRGPVET. The full CDR3 is CASSYNRGPVETQYF.

As to this clone: The sequenced fragment ends 3 residues before the CDR3 boundary, so the rest is inferred from the germline J gene. The chain recombines TRBV2 with TRBJ2-7; 9 nucleotides align to TRBD2. CDR3 length: 15 amino acids. Germline V CDR1 and CDR2: SNHLY, FYNNEI. Losses at the gene ends were 3 bases for V and 6 bases for J; bases not matched to a gene: 9. CDR3 sequence: CASSEISGGVGEQYF. The CDR3 bases that were read are TGTGCCAGCAGTGAGATTAGCGGGGGTGTGGGCGAG. Full variable domain (outside the CDR3, taken from reference TRBV2 and TRBJ2-7): EPEVTQTPSHQVTQMGQEVILRCVPISNHLYFYWYRQILGQKVEFLVSFYNNEISEKSEIFDDQFSVERPDGSNFTLKIRSTKLEDSAMYFCASSEISGGVGEQYFGPGTRLTVT.

Details on this clone: The read ends 3 residues before the CDR3 terminus; that terminus is restored from the germline J gene. The chain joins TRBV7-9 to TRBJ1-2; TRBD1 aligns across 8 bases. The germline V gene has CDR1 SEHNR and CDR2 FQNEAQ (reference sequence). CDR3 size: 14 residues. CDR3 bases read: TGTGCCAGCAGCGCTGGACAGGGCGACAATGAC. Amino acids: CASSAGQGDND. The full-length CDR3 reads as CASSAGQGDNDYTF. Combining the CDR3 with reference TRBV7-9 and TRBJ1-2 gives the whole variable domain DTGVSQNPRHKITKRGQNVTFRCDPISEHNRLYWYRQTLGQGPEFLTYFQNEAQLEKSRLLSDRFSAERPKGSFSTLEIQRTEQGDSAMYLCASSAGQGDNDYTFGSGTRLTVV.

As to this clone: The read is 3 residues too short to cover the CDR3 end, so that end is filled in from the germline J gene. This sequence joins TRBV5-1 and TRBJ2-3; 9 bases agree with TRBD2. CDR1 is SGHRS, CDR2 YFSETQ, per germline. Trimming took 0 bases from V and 4 from J; bases not matched to a gene: 3. The CDR3 sequence is 15 residues long. The CDR3 sequence is CASSLAVAGADTQYF. CDR3 DNA, as far as it was read: TGCGCCAGCAGCTTGGCGGTAGCGGGGGCAGATACG.

In the case of this clone: The read ends 3 residues early relative to the CDR3; the germline J gene fills the gap. The chain combines TRBV7-6 with TRBJ2-7, with 10 positions matching TRBD1. Germline V CDR1 and CDR2: SGHVS, FNYEAQ. This CDR3 is built from 15 residues. V was clipped by 5 bases and J by 6 bases; unmatched bases: 10. The sequenced part of the CDR3 DNA is TGTGCCAGCAGCAACTCCGGGACAGGGGCGTCCGAG. Protein sequence: CASSNSGTGASE. The full CDR3 protein is CASSNSGTGASEQYF.